These T cell receptor beta chains were read from a single sample in a study of blood T cell repertoires in COVID-19. This table comes from immunoSEQ multiplex PCR, and its TCRdb copy is limited to in-frame clones, with some not included. The table records almost 200,000 clones, roughly 90% of them present only once. Sequenced sample: PBMCs or T cells enriched from blood (not recorded which). The source is a young woman who had recovered from COVID-19. Each CDR3 is given with its conserved first and last residue. D genes are given only for firm matches. Clone sizes are given selectively: once, few, many, or a class where the clone is expanded.

TRBV6-1	NA	NA	TRBJ1-4	TGTGCCAGCAGTGAAGCAGGACAGATTGCAACTAATGAAAAACTGTTTTTT	CASSEAGQIATNEKLFF
TRBV5-1	NA	NA	TRBJ1-6	TGCGCCAGCAGCTTGGTGCCGTCAGGGGCCGTCAGTTCACCCCTCCACTTT	CASSLVPSGAVSSPLHF
TRBV12-5	NA	NA	TRBJ2-5	TGTGCTAGTGCCCCGTGGACCGGGGGAGAGACCCAGTACTTC	CASAPWTGGETQYF
TRBV7-9	NA	NA	TRBJ1-2	TGTGCCAGCAGCCCGGACAGCTACTCTAAGGGCATCTTC	CASSPDSYSKGIF
TRBV28	NA	NA	TRBJ1-2	TGTGCCAGCAGTTTATCGGGAGCGAGTAACTATGGCTACACCTTC	CASSLSGASNYGYTF
TRBV9	NA	NA	TRBJ2-7	TGTGCCAGCAGCGTAGGGGGAGCGAGCTCCTACGAGCAGTACTTC	CASSVGGASSYEQYF
TRBV6-4	many	TRBD2	TRBJ2-3	TGTGCCAGCAGTGACCTAGCGGGTAGCACAGATACGCAGTATTTT	CASSDLAGSTDTQYF
TRBV5-5	NA	NA	TRBJ2-3	TGTGCCAGCAGCTCAATGACACGTAGCACAGATACGCAGTATTTT	CASSSMTRSTDTQYF
TRBV6-5	NA	TRBD1	TRBJ1-2	TGTGCCAGCAGTTCCACCCCGACAGGGTGGTATGGCTACACCTTC	CASSSTPTGWYGYTF
TRBV13	NA	NA	TRBJ1-2	TGTGCCAGCAGCTTAGTACAGGAAGGGGGCTACACCTTC	CASSLVQEGGYTF
TRBV15	NA	TRBD1	TRBJ1-1	TGTGCCACCAGCAGACCGGGACAGCAGAACACTGAAGCTTTCTTT	CATSRPGQQNTEAFF
TRBV4-1	NA	TRBD1	TRBJ1-1	TGCGCCAGCAGCCAAGGACAGGGAGCGAACACTGAAGCTTTCTTT	CASSQGQGANTEAFF
TRBV19	NA	NA	TRBJ2-2	TGTGCCAGTAGATTAGGGGTTCGCGGGGAGCTGTTTTTT	CASRLGVRGELFF
TRBV4-2	once	NA	TRBJ1-1	TGTGCCAGCAGCCAATCCCAGGGCATGAACACTGAAGCTTTCTTT	CASSQSQGMNTEAFF
TRBV28	NA	NA	TRBJ2-2	TGTGCCAGCAGTTTCCAGGCTATCATCGGGGAGCTGTTTTTT	CASSFQAIIGELFF
TRBV12-3/TRBV12-4	NA	NA	TRBJ1-1	TGTGCCAGCAGTTTAGGGGGCGAAGCTTTCTTT	CASSLGGEAFF
TRBV5-1	NA	TRBD1	TRBJ1-2	TGCGCCAGCCGTCCGGGACAGGGGACGGAAGGCTACACCTTC	CASRPGQGTEGYTF
TRBV7-2	NA	TRBD1	TRBJ2-7	TGTGCCAGCAGCAGGCCCGGGACAGGGAGTGTTAAGGAGCAGTACTTC	CASSRPGTGSVKEQYF
TRBV24-1	NA	NA	TRBJ1-3	TGTGCCACCATTTTGATTCGGAGACAGGTTATCATAATCTCTGGAAACACCATATATTTT	CATILIRRQVIIISGNTIYF
TRBV7-3	NA	TRBD2	TRBJ2-2	TGTGCCAGCAGCCCCACCCGGGGGGGGAACGGGGAGCTGTTTTTT	CASSPTRGGNGELFF
TRBV15	NA	NA	TRBJ1-3	TGTGCCACCAGCCATCCGACAGTTATGGGGAACACCATATATTTT	CATSHPTVMGNTIYF
TRBV30	NA	NA	TRBJ1-5	TGTGCCTGGACCTCACAGGGAAATAGCAATCAGCCCCAGCATTTT	CAWTSQGNSNQPQHF
TRBV10-3	NA	NA	TRBJ1-6	TGTGCCATCAGTGAGTTCGCAGGGACAAACGTAAATTCACCCCTCCACTTT	CAISEFAGTNVNSPLHF
TRBV2	few	NA	TRBJ1-1	TGTGCCAGCAGTGAAGCATCGTTCGGGACAGAAGCTTTCTTT	CASSEASFGTEAFF
TRBV5-4	NA	NA	TRBJ1-1	TGTGCCAGCAGCTTACAGGGAGAGGGCACTGAAGCTTTCTTT	CASSLQGEGTEAFF
TRBV2	NA	NA	TRBJ2-7	TGTGCCAGCAGGCAGGGGGGCGACGAGCAGTACTTC	CASRQGGDEQYF
TRBV6-1	NA	TRBD1	TRBJ1-2	TGTGCCAGCAGTGATCCCCGCGCAGGGGGCTATGGCTACACCTTC	CASSDPRAGGYGYTF
TRBV4-1	NA	TRBD2	TRBJ2-1	TGCGCCAGCAGCCTTAACGGGGGGGGCAACAATGAGCAGTTCTTC	CASSLNGGGNNEQFF
TRBV28	NA	NA	TRBJ1-1	TGTGCCAGCAAGGCATGGGGCTTCACTGAAGCTTTCTTT	CASKAWGFTEAFF
TRBV19	NA	TRBD2	TRBJ2-7	TGTGCCAGTAGTATAAGGGGCGGGAGCTCCTACGAGCAGTACTTC	CASSIRGGSSYEQYF
TRBV5-1	NA	NA	TRBJ1-1	TGCGCCAGCAGTAGGGTTGCAGGGTCCACTGAAGCTTTCTTT	CASSRVAGSTEAFF
TRBV28	NA	TRBD1	TRBJ2-7	TGTGCCAGCAGTGTAGACAGGGGGAGATCCTACGAGCAGTACTTC	CASSVDRGRSYEQYF
TRBV6-5	NA	NA	TRBJ1-5	TGTGCCAGCAGGCAGGGGCAGGTTCAGCCCCAGCATTTT	CASRQGQVQPQHF
TRBV6-1	NA	TRBD2	TRBJ2-1	TGTGCCAGCAGTGAGTTGGGGAGCGGGGGGGGAAATGAGCAGTTCTTC	CASSELGSGGGNEQFF
TRBV19	NA	TRBD1	TRBJ2-6	TGTGCCAGTAGACGGGACAGCTCTGGGGCCAACGTCCTGACTTTC	CASRRDSSGANVLTF